The 27 T cell receptor beta chains below come from one sample, sequenced in a study of shared clonotypes between healthy human individuals. Profiling relied on immunoSEQ multiplex PCR, and the TCRdb table lists in-frame clones only, not all of them. This sample has under 1,100,000 clones, with approximately 70% found just once. The sequencing input was memory CD4+ T cells sorted from blood. The subset denotes: CD45RA-negative fraction. The source of these receptors is a man aged 18 to 30 in good health.

This clone has just one count. The rearrangement joins TRBV6-6 to TRBJ1-2; 8 positions match TRBD1. The length of the CDR3 is 14 residues. The germline gives CDR1 MNHNY, CDR2 SVGAGI (reference sequence). Trimming cost V 6 bases and J 2 bases; bases outside gene matches: 5. The CDR3 reads CASSPGGGNYGYTF. The CDR3, as DNA: TGTGCCAGCAGCCCAGGGGGCGGGAACTATGGCTACACCTTC.

As concerns this clone: Other DNA variants within this sample encode the same CDR3. This CDR3 reads CASSYSSRTEAFF. The CDR3 DNA follows: TGTGCCAGCAGTTACTCGAGCCGCACTGAAGCTTTCTTT. The J gene is TRBJ1-1, the V gene TRBV6-5; D gene ambiguous. The V gene's germline CDR1 is MNHEY and CDR2 SVGAGI. This CDR3 has 13 amino acids. Trimming pared 0 bases from V and 4 bases from J, leaving 6 bases between.

The chain has TRBV19 and TRBJ2-1, with D perhaps matching TRBD2 (6 bases). V was shortened by 6 bases and J by 4 bases, with 7 bases between the two germline ends. CDR1 is LNHDA, CDR2 SQIVND, per germline (reference sequence). The length of the CDR3 is 12 residues. The DNA for the CDR3 is TGTGCCAGTAGCGGGAGTTACAATGAGCAGTTCTTC. This codes for CASSGSYNEQFF.

This clone has at least ten counts. The chain carries TRBV7-9 and TRBJ1-1, with D possibly TRBD1 on 5 matching bases. In germline, CDR1 is SEHNR, CDR2 FQNEAQ (reference sequence). The CDR3 consists of 15 residues. The V end lost 1 base, the J end lost 7 bases, and 16 bases lay between the germline ends. CDR3 region: CASSLGGSDSGEAFF. The CDR3 nucleotides read TGTGCCAGCAGCTTAGGGGGCTCCGACAGTGGTGAAGCTTTCTTT. The full variable domain, its missing parts supplied by reference TRBV7-9 and TRBJ1-1, is DTGVSQNPRHKITKRGQNVTFRCDPISEHNRLYWYRQTLGQGPEFLTYFQNEAQLEKSRLLSDRFSAERPKGSFSTLEIQRTEQGDSAMYLCASSLGGSDSGEAFFGQGTRLTVV.

The rearrangement joins TRBV29-1 to TRBJ2-5, with 8 bases fitting TRBD2. V shed 4 bases and J 5 bases; nucleotides not matched to a gene: 9. Germline V gene lookup returns CDR1 SQVTM and CDR2 ANQGSEA. CDR3 size: 14 residues. The CDR3, as DNA: TGCAGCGTTGGGTGGCGGGAGGACGTGGAGACCCAGTACTTC. This encodes CSVGWREDVETQYF.

This chain connects TRBV18 to TRBJ2-4, with 8 positions matching TRBD1. The ends lost 3 bases at V and 9 bases at J; junction bases unmatched: 7. This CDR3 is 14 amino acids long. The V gene's germline CDR1 is KGHSH and CDR2 LQKENI. The CDR3 region is CASSPGLTGGIQYF. DNA of the CDR3: TGTGCCAGCTCACCTGGGCTTACAGGGGGCATTCAGTACTTC.

J is TRBJ2-2 and V is TRBV7-2; D perhaps matches TRBD1 (5 bases). The length of the CDR3 is 15 residues. Trimming left V 3 bases short and J 6 bases short, with 14 bases between. The V gene's germline CDR1 is SGHTA and CDR2 FQGNSA. The CDR3 DNA reads TGTGCCAGCAGCTTTGGGGCAACTCGTTCCGGGGAGCTGTTTTTT. Translated: CASSFGATRSGELFF.

This chain uses TRBV5-1 with TRBJ2-7; 10 nucleotides line up with TRBD1. Germline CDR1 SGHRS, CDR2 YFSETQ. J gave up 6 bases and V 6 bases, and 6 bases lay outside the gene matches. CDR3 length: 13 amino acids. The CDR3: CASKPGTGVEQYF. For the CDR3, the DNA is TGCGCCAGCAAACCCGGGACAGGGGTCGAGCAGTACTTC.

This chain connects TRBV7-2 to TRBJ2-7; 7 bases agree with TRBD1. J gave up 0 bases and V 4 bases, and 6 bases lay outside the gene matches. This CDR3 has 15 residues. Germline-derived CDR1 and CDR2 are SGHTA and FQGNSA. As DNA, the CDR3 is TGTGCCAGCAGCTACCCCCGGGACAGCTCCTACGAGCAGTACTTC. It is translated as CASSYPRDSSYEQYF.

This chain uses TRBV30 with TRBJ2-1; tentatively, D is TRBD2 (6 bases). V lost 2 bases and J 5 bases, leaving 13 bases between the germline ends. In germline, CDR1 is GTSNPN, CDR2 SVGIG (reference sequence). CDR3 size: 14 residues. CDR3 DNA sequence: TGTGCCTGGAGTCGCCGGTTAGCGGACAATGAGCAGTTCTTC. This sequence encodes CAWSRRLADNEQFF. The variable domain in full, completed from reference TRBV30 and TRBJ2-1, reads SQTIHQWPATLVQPVGSPLSLECTVEGTSNPNLYWYRQAAGRGLQLLFYSVGIGQISSEVPQNLSASRPQDRQFILSSKKLLLSDSGFYLCAWSRRLADNEQFFGPGTRLTVL.

V gene TRBV5-1 combines with J gene TRBJ2-7; D may be TRBD2 (6 bases). Per the germline V gene, CDR1 is SGHRS and CDR2 is YFSETQ. The CDR3 spans 13 residues. The V and J ends lost 4 bases and 3 bases respectively, with 11 bases between them. The CDR3 loop is CASSVVGGYEQYF. The CDR3 region has the DNA TGCGCCAGCAGCGTCGTGGGGGGCTACGAGCAGTACTTC.

In this sample, this clone turned up once. The rearrangement links TRBV7-9 to TRBJ2-7; a possible D gene is TRBD1 (5 bases). Germline assignment: CDR1 SEHNR and CDR2 FQNEAQ (reference sequence). Trimming took 5 bases from V and 3 from J, leaving 8 bases between them. The CDR3 spans 12 residues. This CDR3 reads CASSEQGYEQYF. In DNA, the CDR3 is TGTGCCAGCAGCGAGCAGGGCTACGAGCAGTACTTC. Variable domain in full (rest from reference TRBV7-9 and TRBJ2-7): DTGVSQNPRHKITKRGQNVTFRCDPISEHNRLYWYRQTLGQGPEFLTYFQNEAQLEKSRLLSDRFSAERPKGSFSTLEIQRTEQGDSAMYLCASSEQGYEQYFGPGTRLTVT.

The chain combines TRBV6-9 with TRBJ2-3; no clear D. Germline V gives CDR1 MNHGY, CDR2 SVAAGI. The CDR3 totals 16 residues. The ends were cut back, 8 bases at V and 0 bases at J, with 18 bases in the middle. The CDR3 DNA sequence: TGTGCCAGCCGCCCGGGTAGACTCTCTAGCACAGATACGCAGTATTTT. Residues: CASRPGRLSSTDTQYF.

This clone was seen once. V usage is TRBV27 and J usage is TRBJ1-2; 7 bases map to TRBD1. Per the germline V gene, CDR1 is MNHEY and CDR2 is SMNVEV (reference sequence). The CDR3 length is 18 residues. The trim removed 5 bases at V and 4 bases at J, leaving 19 bases unmatched. This CDR3 reads CASSPSDRAKVRSYGYTF. The CDR3 DNA reads TGTGCCAGCAGTCCATCCGACAGGGCCAAAGTACGGAGCTATGGCTACACCTTC.

This clone showed up just once. The rearrangement joins TRBV6-4 to TRBJ1-2; D is possibly TRBD1 (5 bases). V lost 3 bases, J lost 8 bases, and 10 bases lay in between. CDR1 is MRHNA, CDR2 SNTAGT, per germline. The CDR3 covers 12 residues. The CDR3 region is CASSEGKGGYTF. For the CDR3, the DNA is TGTGCCAGCAGTGAAGGGAAGGGGGGCTACACCTTC.

This chain connects TRBV2 to TRBJ2-1; D tentatively fits TRBD1 or TRBD2 (5 bases each). The CDR3 length is 14 residues. Deletions cut 5 bases from V and 3 bases from J, with 11 bases between. From germline, CDR1 is SNHLY and CDR2 FYNNEI. The CDR3 nucleotides read TGTGCCAGCAGTCGGGACGGTTACTACAATGAGCAGTTCTTC. Residues: CASSRDGYYNEQFF.

At least ten counts were recorded for this clone. This chain joins TRBV7-2 and TRBJ2-5; either TRBD1 or TRBD2 may fit D (5 bases each). Trimming took off 5 bases at V and 5 bases at J, with 15 bases between the two ends. Germline V gene sequence: CDR1 SGHTA, CDR2 FQGNSA. The CDR3 contains 14 residues. This chain's CDR3 is CASSPGASYETQYF. For the CDR3, the DNA is TGTGCCAGCAGCCCCGGGGCGAGTTATGAGACCCAGTACTTC. The whole variable domain, remainder taken from reference TRBV7-2 and TRBJ2-5, is GAGVSQSPSNKVTEKGKDVELRCDPISGHTALYWYRQSLGQGLEFLIYFQGNSAPDKSGLPSDRFSAERTGGSVSTLTIQRTQQEDSAVYLCASSPGASYETQYFGPGTRLLVL.

The rearrangement joins TRBV11-3 to TRBJ2-2; D gene unclear. Germline values: CDR1 SGHNT, CDR2 YENEEA. Trimming took 2 bases from V and 1 from J, leaving 8 bases between them. The CDR3 is 15 amino acids. The CDR3 coding sequence is TGTGCCAGCAGCTTATTCTCCGGGAACACCGGGGAGCTGTTTTTT. This encodes CASSLFSGNTGELFF.

Remarks on this clone: In the same sample, other DNA sequences code for this CDR3. The CDR3 spells CASSPPVKQETQYF. As DNA, the CDR3 is TGTGCCAGCTCACCACCAGTAAAACAAGAGACCCAGTACTTC. The chain links TRBV18 to TRBJ2-5; D unclear. Germline V lookup: CDR1 KGHSH, CDR2 LQKENI. This CDR3 comprises 14 residues. V lost 0 bases and J lost 2, with 7 bases in between. Combining the CDR3 with reference TRBV18 and TRBJ2-5 gives the whole variable domain NAGVMQNPRHLVRRRGQEARLRCSPMKGHSHVYWYRQLPEEGLKFMVYLQKENIIDESGMPKERFSAEFPKEGPSILRIQQVVRGDSAAYFCASSPPVKQETQYFGPGTRLLVL.

The CDR3 DNA sequence: TGTGCCAGCAGCCTCTACGGGACTAGCGGAACCTACGAGCAGTACTTC. Translating gives CASSLYGTSGTYEQYF. The chain links TRBV7-2 to TRBJ2-7, with 11 bases fitting TRBD2. The V segment lost 5 bases and the J segment 2 bases; nucleotides outside the gene matches: 8. Germline values: CDR1 SGHTA, CDR2 FQGNSA. The CDR3 totals 16 residues.

The V and J genes are TRBV10-3 and TRBJ2-1; 7 bases line up with TRBD2. The CDR3 has 15 amino acids. Unmatched junction bases numbered 9, after V lost 10 bases and J lost 0 bases. Germline V gives CDR1 ENHRY, CDR2 SYGVKD. CDR3 amino acids: CATGEGGSSYNEQFF. The CDR3, as DNA: TGTGCCACGGGGGAGGGCGGGAGCTCCTACAATGAGCAGTTCTTC.

This clone was detected only once. CDR3 coding DNA: TGTGCCAGCAGCGTAATGTCAGGGTCCACCGGGGAGCTGTTTTTT. It codes for CASSVMSGSTGELFF. This rearrangement joins TRBV9 to TRBJ2-2; perhaps TRBD1 as D (5 bases). The CDR3 runs 15 residues. CDR1 SGDLS and CDR2 YYNGEE come from the germline V gene. The V end was cut by 1 base, the J end by 4 bases, with 11 bases between. Looking up the rest from reference TRBV9 and TRBJ2-2 gives the full variable domain: DSGVTQTPKHLITATGQRVTLRCSPRSGDLSVYWYQQSLDQGLQFLIQYYNGEERAKGNILERFSAQQFPDLHSELNLSSLELGDSALYFCASSVMSGSTGELFFGEGSRLTVL.

This sequence joins TRBV5-1 and TRBJ2-5, with 8 bases that match TRBD2. CDR1 and CDR2 from the germline V gene are SGHRS and YFSETQ. J gave up 1 base and V 0 bases, and 5 bases lay outside the gene matches. This CDR3 is built from 16 residues. This chain's CDR3 is CASSLELTSGQETQYF. The CDR3 nucleotides read TGCGCCAGCAGCTTGGAACTCACTAGCGGCCAAGAGACCCAGTACTTC. The entire variable domain, with the rest obtained from reference TRBV5-1 and TRBJ2-5, is as follows: KAGVTQTPRYLIKTRGQQVTLSCSPISGHRSVSWYQQTPGQGLQFLFEYFSETQRNKGNFPGRFSGRQFSNSRSEMNVSTLELGDSALYLCASSLELTSGQETQYFGPGTRLLVL.

The CDR3: CASSRGGAPGELFF. The DNA of the CDR3 is TGTGCCAGCAGCCGAGGGGGGGCCCCCGGGGAGCTGTTTTTT. The chain uses TRBV5-6 and TRBJ2-2; the D gene is possibly TRBD2 (7 bases). V shed 4 bases and J shed 6 bases, with 13 bases lying between them. The CDR3 spans 14 residues. Germline V gene lookup returns CDR1 SGHDT and CDR2 YYEEEE.

The chain carries TRBV6-1 and TRBJ1-5; 7 bases match TRBD1. V was pared by 8 bases and J by 3 bases, with 4 bases of the junction left unmatched. CDR1 MNHNS and CDR2 SASEGT come from the germline V gene. The length of the CDR3 is 13 residues. CDR3 nucleotide sequence: TGTGCCAGCGGGGGACAGATCAATCAGCCCCAGCATTTT. Protein sequence: CASGGQINQPQHF.

The chain has TRBV5-5 and TRBJ1-1, with D possibly TRBD1 on 5 matching bases. The CDR3 totals 15 residues. Trimming removed 4 bases from V and 5 bases from J, with 18 bases in between. Germline CDR1 SGHKS, CDR2 YYEKEE (reference sequence). Here the CDR3 reads CASSPFEGLRTEAFF. The CDR3 region has the DNA TGTGCCAGCAGCCCGTTCGAGGGGCTCCGAACTGAAGCTTTCTTT.

The CDR3 loop reads CASSYSLSNTEAFF. Written as DNA, the CDR3 is TGTGCCAGCAGTTACTCGCTCTCGAACACTGAAGCTTTCTTT. The chain couples TRBV6-5 to TRBJ1-1; D remains unclear. Trimming took 0 bases from V and 1 from J, leaving 6 bases between them. This CDR3 has 14 residues. Looked up from germline, CDR1 is MNHEY and CDR2 is SVGAGI.